This T cell receptor beta chain emerged from a study of blood T cell repertoires in COVID-19. At the level of the study: PBMCs, B-cell-depleted T cells, or T cells were the source of the cDNA or gDNA that made up the material.

The germline gives CDR1 SEHNR, CDR2 FQNEAQ (reference sequence). V lost 2 bases to trimming and J lost 5 bases, with 12 bases between them. The CDR3 is 14 residues long. Authors' data handling: Reference gene primer amplification gave estimated nucleated cell counts. Some clones are missing from TCRdb's copy, which holds only in-frame ones; the method was immunoSEQ multiplex PCR. That table is the source of V, J and clone size, and D and trimming were worked out from the DNA. In the table there are around 220,000 clones, around nine tenths of which are singletons. The chain combines TRBV7-9 with TRBJ2-5; tentative D call: TRBD2 (6 bases). The source is a woman younger than 30 who had recovered from COVID-19. The source material was PBMCs or T cells enriched from blood (not recorded which). CDR3 in amino acids: CASSLILASETQYF. CDR3 bases: TGTGCCAGCAGCTTAATACTAGCTTCGGAGACCCAGTACTTC.